Included here is one TCR beta chain sequence, with context. It has no known antigen specificity. No much larger clonotype is one base removed from it; base qualities were not supplied. This specimen's time point label, interpreted: resected brain tissue, or blood drawn just prior to surgery. The surgery cases showing the highest brain T cell transcript signatures were chosen for TCR beta chain sequencing of brain tissue and, when available, of blood. Before surgery, the patients had been given at least one anti-epileptic drug. TCR-sequenced patients were children with drug-resistant epilepsy due to tuberous sclerosis complex, focal cortical dysplasia, Rasmussen encephalitis or hemimegalencephaly. Blood samples were drawn just before the epilepsy surgery. Bulk genomic DNA was extracted from unsorted brain tissue and whole blood with the Monarch genomic DNA purification kit. In the germline V gene, CDR1 corresponds to SGHRS and CDR2 to YFSETQ. The CDR3 measures 18 amino acids from cysteine to phenylalanine. Left in the record is the CDR3 DNA by itself, 54 bases read in frame from the first base. V ends up 3 bases short and J 4 bases short, with an unmatched junction base count of 16.

The immunoSEQ assay was used to generate TCR beta chain sequences from genomic DNA. As for how the authors treated the data: CDR3 sequences not starting with the conserved framework cysteine at position 104 were manually removed. To get clonality, the normalized Shannon's Diversity Index was subtracted from one, giving values from 0 (maximal diversity) to 1 (oligoclonal). Differences in the frequency of the same CDR3 between samples, such as brain versus blood, were assessed with chi-squared comparison-of-proportions tests. Public clonotypes were found through immuneACCESS searches, while the VDJdb browser was used to judge similarity to known antiviral clonotypes. This immuneACCESS table, as held by TCRdb, lists in-frame sequences with V and J called but not all clones. Of the missing ones, under half trace to an unresolved V gene in checked studies; the others have no known cause. V, J and clone size derive from that table, while D and trimming were established from the DNA sequence. The sample has fewer than 80,000 clones on record, around 96% of them singletons. The ten largest account for roughly 0.38% of the sample.

The sample is drawn from a study of brain T cells in children with intractable seizures (TCRdb year 2021). In terms of the full investigation: A NanoString immunology panel was first used to screen resected brain tissue from nearly 55 pediatric epilepsy surgery cases for immune gene transcripts. Among the approximately 12 selected surgery cases, eight also had pre-surgery blood sequenced, leaving four with brain tissue only.

On the study overall, not on this receptor specifically: Because pre- and post-surgery blood were sequenced to different depths, clones absent from the pre-surgery sample may reflect undersampling. Viral specificity was inferred only from CDR3 sequence similarity, and patients' HCMV serostatus was unknown.

The V and J segments used are TRBV5-1 and TRBJ2-3; TRBD1 matches 8 bases in the middle. The clonotype comes from a boy less than two years old with focal cortical dysplasia and intractable seizures. This specimen consisted of peripheral blood, obtained at surgery. CDR3 region: CASSSVVRSRGHADTQYF. In nucleotides, the sequence is TGCGCCAGCAGCTCGGTAGTCCGAAGCAGGGGGCACGCAGATACGCAGTATTTT. With all but the CDR3 taken from the reference TRBV5-1 and TRBJ2-3 genes, the full variable domain is: KAGVTQTPRYLIKTRGQQVTLSCSPISGHRSVSWYQQTPGQGLQFLFEYFSETQRNKGNFPGRFSGRQFSNSRSEMNVSTLELGDSALYLCASSSVVRSRGHADTQYFGPGTRLTVL.